The source of this TCR beta chain is a study of blood T cell repertoires in COVID-19. Profiling relied on immunoSEQ multiplex PCR, and the TCRdb table lists in-frame clones only, not all of them. Here the sample spans about 300,000 clones, about 89% being singletons. With V trimmed by 2 bases and J by 10 bases, 9 bases remained unmatched. This CDR3 is 16 amino acids long. Germline V gene data show CDR1 as MRHNA and CDR2 as SNTAGT. This TCR was recovered from a man in his forties with acute or convalescent COVID-19. The gene calls are TRBV6-4 and TRBJ1-6, with 9 bases aligning to TRBD1. What was sequenced was peripheral blood. The CDR3 spells CASSDRLQGADSPLHF. In nucleotides, the CDR3 is TGTGCCAGCAGTGACCGCCTACAGGGGGCAGACTCACCCCTCCACTTT.